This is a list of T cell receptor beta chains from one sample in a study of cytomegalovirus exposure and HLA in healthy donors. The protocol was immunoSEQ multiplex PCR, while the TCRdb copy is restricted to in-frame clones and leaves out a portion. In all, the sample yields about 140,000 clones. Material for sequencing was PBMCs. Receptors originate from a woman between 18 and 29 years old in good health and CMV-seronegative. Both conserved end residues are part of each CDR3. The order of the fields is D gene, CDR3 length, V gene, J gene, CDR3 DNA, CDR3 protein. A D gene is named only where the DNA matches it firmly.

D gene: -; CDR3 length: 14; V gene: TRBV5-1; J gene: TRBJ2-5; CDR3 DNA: TGCGCCAGCAGCTTATGGCTAGCCCAAGAGACCCAGTACTTC; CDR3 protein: CASSLWLAQETQYF
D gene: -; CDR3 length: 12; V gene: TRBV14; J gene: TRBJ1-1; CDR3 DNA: TGTGCCAGCAGCCTAAAGAACACTGAAGCTTTCTTT; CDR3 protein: CASSLKNTEAFF
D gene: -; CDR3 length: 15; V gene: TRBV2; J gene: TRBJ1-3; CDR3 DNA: TGTGCCAGCAGGGAGGACAGACTCTCTGGAAACACCATATATTTT; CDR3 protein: CASREDRLSGNTIYF
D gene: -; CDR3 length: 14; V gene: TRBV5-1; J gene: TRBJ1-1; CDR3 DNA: TGCGCCAGCAGCGGCAGGGGCCCGGACACTGAAGCTTTCTTC; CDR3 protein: CASSGRGPDTEAFF
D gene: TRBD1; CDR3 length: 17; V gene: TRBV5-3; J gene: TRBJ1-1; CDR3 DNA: TGTGCCAGAAGCTTGCGACAGGGGGAATTAATGAACACTGAAGCTTTCTTT; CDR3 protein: CARSLRQGELMNTEAFF
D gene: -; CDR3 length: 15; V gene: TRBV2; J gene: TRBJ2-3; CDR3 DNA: TGTGCCAGCTCCCCTAGGGTGGGGCCCACAGATACGCAGTATTTT; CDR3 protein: CASSPRVGPTDTQYF
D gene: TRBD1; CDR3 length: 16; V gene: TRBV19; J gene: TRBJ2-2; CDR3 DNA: TGTGCCAGTAGCAGCGGACAGGGGGCGGGGACCGGGGAGCTGTTTTTT; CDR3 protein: CASSSGQGAGTGELFF
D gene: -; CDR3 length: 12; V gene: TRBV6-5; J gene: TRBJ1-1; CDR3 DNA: TGTGCCAGCAGTTATAGAGGCAGTGAAGCTTTCTTT; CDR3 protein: CASSYRGSEAFF
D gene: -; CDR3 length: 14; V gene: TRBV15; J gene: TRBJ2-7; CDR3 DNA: TGTGCCACCAGCAGAGATGAGGGTACCTACGAGCAGTACTTC; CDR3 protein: CATSRDEGTYEQYF
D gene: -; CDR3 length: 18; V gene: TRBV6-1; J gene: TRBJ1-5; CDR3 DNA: TGTGCCAGCAGTGAATTGGTTCACCAGGGGCTACGAGGGCAGCCCCAGCATTTT; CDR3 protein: CASSELVHQGLRGQPQHF
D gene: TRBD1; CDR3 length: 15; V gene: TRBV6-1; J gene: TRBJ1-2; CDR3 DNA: TGTGCCAGCAGTGAAGGGACAGGGGGCTCGTATGGCTACACCTTC; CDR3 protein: CASSEGTGGSYGYTF
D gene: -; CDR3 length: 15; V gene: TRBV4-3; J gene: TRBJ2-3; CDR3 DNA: TGCGCCAGCAGCCAACAGGCGGGGTTCACAGATACGCAGTATTTT; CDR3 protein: CASSQQAGFTDTQYF
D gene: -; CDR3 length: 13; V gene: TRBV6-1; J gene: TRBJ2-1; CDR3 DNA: TGTGCCAGCAGTACGACTAGTTCGGATGAGCAGTTCTTC; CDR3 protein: CASSTTSSDEQFF
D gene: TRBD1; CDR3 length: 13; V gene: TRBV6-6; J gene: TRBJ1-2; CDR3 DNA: TGTGCCAGCAGAACCGACAGGGGGCTGGGCTACACCTTC; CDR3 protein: CASRTDRGLGYTF
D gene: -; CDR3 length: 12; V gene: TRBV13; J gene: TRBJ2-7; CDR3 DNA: TGTGCCAGCAGTCCCAGGGGCTACGAGCAGTACTTC; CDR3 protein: CASSPRGYEQYF
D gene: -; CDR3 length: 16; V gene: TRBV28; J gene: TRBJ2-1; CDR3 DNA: TGTGCCAGCAGAGTTCCGGGGGAATACTCCTACAATGAGCAGTTCTTC; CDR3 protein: CASRVPGEYSYNEQFF